This TCR beta chain was captured in a study of siplizumab effects on memory and regulatory T cells. Clones were sequenced by immunoSEQ multiplex PCR, and TCRdb holds only the in-frame ones, with some missing. The table includes some 100,000 clones, 92% detected once. Per germline, CDR1 SGHVS and CDR2 FNYEAQ. CDR3 size: 13 residues. The rearrangement links TRBV7-6 to TRBJ2-3, with D perhaps being TRBD1 or TRBD2 (6 bases each). This TCR was recovered from a human donor in good health. Sequenced input: Tregs sorted from blood. This CDR3 reads CASRGQHTDTQYF. The CDR3 DNA reads as TGTGCATCTCGGGGGCAGCACACAGATACGCAGTATTTT.